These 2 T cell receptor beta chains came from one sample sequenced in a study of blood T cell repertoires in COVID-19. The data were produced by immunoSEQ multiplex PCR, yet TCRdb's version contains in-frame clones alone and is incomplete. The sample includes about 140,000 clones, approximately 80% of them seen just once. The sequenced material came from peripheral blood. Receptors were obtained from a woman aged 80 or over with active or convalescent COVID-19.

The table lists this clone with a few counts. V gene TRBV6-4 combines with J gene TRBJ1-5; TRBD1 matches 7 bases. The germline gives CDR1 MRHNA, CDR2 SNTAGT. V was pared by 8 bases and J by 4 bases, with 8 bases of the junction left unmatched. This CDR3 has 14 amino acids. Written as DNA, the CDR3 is TGTGCCAGCCCACGGGACAGAGTAAATCAGCCCCAGCATTTT. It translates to CASPRDRVNQPQHF.

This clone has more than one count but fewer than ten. The CDR3 nucleotides read TGTGCCAGCAGCCAACAGTCCCTTACTGAAGCTTTCTTT. Translated: CASSQQSLTEAFF. The chain joins TRBV14 to TRBJ1-1; no firm D call. Trimming pared 2 bases from V and 5 bases from J, leaving 9 bases between. Germline V lookup: CDR1 SGHDN, CDR2 FVKESK. This CDR3 spans 13 amino acids.